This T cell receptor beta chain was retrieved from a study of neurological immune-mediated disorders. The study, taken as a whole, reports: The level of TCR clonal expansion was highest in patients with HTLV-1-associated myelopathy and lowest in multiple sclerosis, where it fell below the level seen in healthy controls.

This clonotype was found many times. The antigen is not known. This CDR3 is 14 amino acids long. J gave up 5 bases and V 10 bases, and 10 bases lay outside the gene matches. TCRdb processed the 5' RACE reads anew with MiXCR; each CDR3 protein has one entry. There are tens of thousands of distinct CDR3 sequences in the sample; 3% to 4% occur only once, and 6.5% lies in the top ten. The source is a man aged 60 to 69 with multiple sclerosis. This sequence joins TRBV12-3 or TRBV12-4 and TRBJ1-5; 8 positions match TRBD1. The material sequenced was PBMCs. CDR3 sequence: CATMMAGGYQPQHF. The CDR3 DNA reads TGTGCCACCATGATGGCAGGGGGCTATCAGCCCCAGCATTTT.